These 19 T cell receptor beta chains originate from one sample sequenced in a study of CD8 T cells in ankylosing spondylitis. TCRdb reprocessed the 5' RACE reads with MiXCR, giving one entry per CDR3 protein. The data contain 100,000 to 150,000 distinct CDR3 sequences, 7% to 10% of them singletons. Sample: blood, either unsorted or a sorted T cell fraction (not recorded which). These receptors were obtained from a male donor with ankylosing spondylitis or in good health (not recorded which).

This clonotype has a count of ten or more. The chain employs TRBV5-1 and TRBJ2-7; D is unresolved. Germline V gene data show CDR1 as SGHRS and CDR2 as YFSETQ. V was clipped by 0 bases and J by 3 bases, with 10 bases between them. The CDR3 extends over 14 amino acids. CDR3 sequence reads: CASSLEPEYYEQYF. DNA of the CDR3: TGCGCCAGCAGCTTGGAACCAGAATACTACGAGCAGTACTTC.

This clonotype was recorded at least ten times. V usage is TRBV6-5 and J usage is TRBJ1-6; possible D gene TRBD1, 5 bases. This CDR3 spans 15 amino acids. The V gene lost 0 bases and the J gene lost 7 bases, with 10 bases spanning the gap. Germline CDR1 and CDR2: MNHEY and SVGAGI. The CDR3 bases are TGTGCCAGCAGTTACTCAAAGGGGAGGAATTCACCCCTCCACTTT. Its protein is CASSYSKGRNSPLHF.

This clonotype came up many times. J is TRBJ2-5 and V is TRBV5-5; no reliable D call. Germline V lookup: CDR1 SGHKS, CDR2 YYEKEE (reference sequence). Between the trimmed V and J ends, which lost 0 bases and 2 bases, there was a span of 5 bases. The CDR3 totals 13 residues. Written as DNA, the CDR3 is TGTGCCAGCAGCTTGGTCAATCAAGAGACCCAGTACTTC. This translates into CASSLVNQETQYF.

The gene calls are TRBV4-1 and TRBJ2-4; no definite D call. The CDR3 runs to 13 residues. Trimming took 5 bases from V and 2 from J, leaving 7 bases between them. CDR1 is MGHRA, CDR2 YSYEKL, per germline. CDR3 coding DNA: TGCGCCAGCAGCTACTTGACCAAAAACATTCAGTACTTC. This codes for CASSYLTKNIQYF.

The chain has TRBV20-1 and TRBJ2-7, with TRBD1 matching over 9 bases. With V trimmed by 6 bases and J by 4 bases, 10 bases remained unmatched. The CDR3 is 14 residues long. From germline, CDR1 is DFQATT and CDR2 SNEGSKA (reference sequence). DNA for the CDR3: TGCAGTGCCACTAAGACAGGGGGTAGTTACGAGCAGTACTTC. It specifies CSATKTGGSYEQYF.

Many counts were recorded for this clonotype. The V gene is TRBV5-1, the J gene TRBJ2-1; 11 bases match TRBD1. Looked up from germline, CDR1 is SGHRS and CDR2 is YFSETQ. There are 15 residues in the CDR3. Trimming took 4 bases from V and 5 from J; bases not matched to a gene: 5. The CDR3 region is CASSPGTGGDNEQFF. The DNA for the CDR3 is TGCGCCAGCAGCCCTGGGACAGGGGGTGACAATGAGCAGTTCTTC.

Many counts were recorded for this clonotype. As DNA, the CDR3 is TGTGCCAGCTATAGCGGGAATTCCTACAATGAGCAGTTCTTC. It encodes CASYSGNSYNEQFF. The chain links TRBV12-3 or TRBV12-4 to TRBJ2-1; 8 bases fit TRBD2. This CDR3 contains 14 residues. The trim removed 8 bases at V and 1 base at J, leaving 4 bases unmatched.

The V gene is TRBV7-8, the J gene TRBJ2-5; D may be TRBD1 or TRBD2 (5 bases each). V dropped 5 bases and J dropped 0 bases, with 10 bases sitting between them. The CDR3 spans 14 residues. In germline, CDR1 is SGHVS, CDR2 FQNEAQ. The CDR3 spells CASSTRDHQETQYF. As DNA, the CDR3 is TGTGCCAGCAGCACCCGGGACCACCAAGAGACCCAGTACTTC.

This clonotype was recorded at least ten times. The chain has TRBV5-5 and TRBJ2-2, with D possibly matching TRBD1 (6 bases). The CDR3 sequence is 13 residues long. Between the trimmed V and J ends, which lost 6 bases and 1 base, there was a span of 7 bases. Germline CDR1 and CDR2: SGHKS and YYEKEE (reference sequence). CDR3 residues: CASTDRNTGELFF. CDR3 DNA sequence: TGTGCCAGCACGGACAGGAACACCGGGGAGCTGTTTTTT.

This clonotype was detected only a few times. CDR3 loop: CASRNGGGNEQFF. In DNA form, the CDR3 reads TGTGCCAGTAGAAATGGTGGTGGAAATGAGCAGTTCTTC. The chain recombines TRBV19 with TRBJ2-1; D gene ambiguous. The V gene's germline CDR1 is LNHDA and CDR2 SQIVND (reference sequence). Deletions cut 6 bases from V and 7 bases from J, with 13 bases between. The CDR3 consists of 13 residues.

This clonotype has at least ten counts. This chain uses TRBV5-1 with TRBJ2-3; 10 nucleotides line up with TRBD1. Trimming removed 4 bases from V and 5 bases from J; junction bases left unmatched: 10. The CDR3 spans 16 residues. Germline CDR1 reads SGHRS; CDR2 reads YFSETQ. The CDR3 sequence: CASSLTGGRVEDTQYF. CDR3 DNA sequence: TGCGCCAGCAGCCTGACAGGGGGCCGGGTCGAAGATACGCAGTATTTT. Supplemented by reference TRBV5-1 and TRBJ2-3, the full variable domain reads KAGVTQTPRYLIKTRGQQVTLSCSPISGHRSVSWYQQTPGQGLQFLFEYFSETQRNKGNFPGRFSGRQFSNSRSEMNVSTLELGDSALYLCASSLTGGRVEDTQYFGPGTRLTVL.

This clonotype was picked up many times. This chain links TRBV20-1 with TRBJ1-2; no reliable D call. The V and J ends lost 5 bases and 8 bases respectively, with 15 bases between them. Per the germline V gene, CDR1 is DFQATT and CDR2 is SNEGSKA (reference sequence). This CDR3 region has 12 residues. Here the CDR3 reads CSAPGPAGGYTF. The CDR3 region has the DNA TGCAGTGCTCCCGGCCCCGCGGGGGGCTACACCTTC.

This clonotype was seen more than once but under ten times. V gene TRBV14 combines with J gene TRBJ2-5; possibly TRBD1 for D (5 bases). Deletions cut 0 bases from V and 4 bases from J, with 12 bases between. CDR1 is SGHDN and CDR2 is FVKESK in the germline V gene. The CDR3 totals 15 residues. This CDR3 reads CASSQESKGRETQYF. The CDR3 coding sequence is TGTGCCAGCAGCCAAGAATCTAAGGGGCGAGAGACCCAGTACTTC.

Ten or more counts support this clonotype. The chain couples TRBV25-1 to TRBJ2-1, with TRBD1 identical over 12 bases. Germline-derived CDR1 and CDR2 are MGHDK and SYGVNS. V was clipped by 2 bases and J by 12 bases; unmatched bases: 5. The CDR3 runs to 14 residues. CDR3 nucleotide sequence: TGTGCCAGCAGTGAACGATGGGACAGGGGGCCGCAGTTCTTC. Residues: CASSERWDRGPQFF.

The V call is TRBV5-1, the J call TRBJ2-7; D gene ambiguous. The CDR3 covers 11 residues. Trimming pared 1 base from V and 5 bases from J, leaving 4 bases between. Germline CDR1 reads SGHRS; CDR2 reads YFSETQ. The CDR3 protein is CASSLLDEQYF. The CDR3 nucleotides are TGCGCCAGCAGCTTGCTCGACGAGCAGTACTTC.

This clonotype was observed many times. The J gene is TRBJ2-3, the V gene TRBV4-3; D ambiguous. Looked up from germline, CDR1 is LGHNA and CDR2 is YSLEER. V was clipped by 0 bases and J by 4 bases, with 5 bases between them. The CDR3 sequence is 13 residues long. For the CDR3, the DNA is TGCGCCAGCAGCCAAGATCTTGCAGATACGCAGTATTTT. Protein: CASSQDLADTQYF.

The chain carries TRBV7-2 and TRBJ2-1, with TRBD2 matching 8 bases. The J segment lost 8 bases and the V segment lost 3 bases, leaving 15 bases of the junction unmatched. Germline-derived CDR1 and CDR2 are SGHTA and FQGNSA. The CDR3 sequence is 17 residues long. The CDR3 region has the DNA TGTGCCAGCAGCTTTCCGGCGACCGGGACTAGACCGCATGAGCAGTTCTTC. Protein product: CASSFPATGTRPHEQFF.

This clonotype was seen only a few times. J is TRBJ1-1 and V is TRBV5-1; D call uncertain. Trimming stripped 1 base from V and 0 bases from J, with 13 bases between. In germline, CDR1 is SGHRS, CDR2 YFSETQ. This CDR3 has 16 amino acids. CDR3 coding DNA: TGCGCCAGCAGCTTGAGTTGGGTGTCGATGAACACTGAAGCTTTCTTT. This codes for CASSLSWVSMNTEAFF.

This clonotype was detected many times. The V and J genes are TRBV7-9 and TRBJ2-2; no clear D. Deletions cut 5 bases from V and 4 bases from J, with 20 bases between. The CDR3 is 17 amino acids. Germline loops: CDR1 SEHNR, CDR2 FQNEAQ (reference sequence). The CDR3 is CASSPDYVTRGTGELFF. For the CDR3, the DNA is TGTGCCAGCAGCCCGGATTATGTAACAAGAGGCACCGGGGAGCTGTTTTTT.